This T cell receptor beta chain was recovered during a study of T cells in Graves' hyperthyroidism and ophthalmopathy. Study-wide background: Peripheral blood was obtained at initial diagnosis, preceding any treatment. General study findings and limits: Ophthalmopathy was predicted by the model a median of approximately six months ahead of onset.

Amplified TCR beta CDR3 regions came from RNA transcripts. First-round RT-PCR of the TCR CDR3 relied on the HTBI primer set. TCRdb re-called the multiplex PCR reads through MiXCR, storing one row per CDR3 protein. This table holds 300,000 to 450,000 distinct CDR3 sequences, roughly 25% found once. An absence of ophthalmopathy progression within 18 months meant stable Graves' hyperthyroidism. Using about 10 ml of fresh peripheral blood, PBMCs were prepared. With respect to this clonotype: The antigen is unknown.

CDR1 ENHRY and CDR2 SYGVKD come from the germline V gene. The V and J ends lost 10 bases and 4 bases, in that order; junction bases with no gene match: 8. This CDR3 spans 13 amino acids. Material for sequencing was blood. The rearrangement uses TRBV10-3 and TRBJ2-7, with 9 bases aligning to TRBD2. The receptor was derived from a man in his fifties or sixties with Graves' hyperthyroidism. The DNA for the CDR3 is TGTGCCACCCTGCCAGCGGGAGGTTACGAGCAGTACTTC. Translated, it gives CATLPAGGYEQYF.